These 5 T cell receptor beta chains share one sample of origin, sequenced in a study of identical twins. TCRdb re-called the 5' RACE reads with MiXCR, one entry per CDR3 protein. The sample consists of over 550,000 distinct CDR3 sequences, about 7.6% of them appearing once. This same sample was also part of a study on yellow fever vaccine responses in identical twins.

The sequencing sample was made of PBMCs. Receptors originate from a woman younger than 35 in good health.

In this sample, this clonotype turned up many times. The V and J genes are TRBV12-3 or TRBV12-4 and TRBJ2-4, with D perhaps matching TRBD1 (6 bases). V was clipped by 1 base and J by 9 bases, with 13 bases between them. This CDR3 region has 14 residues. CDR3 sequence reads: CASSLGGPGAIQYF. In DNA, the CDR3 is TGTGCCAGCAGTTTAGGGGGGCCTGGCGCCATTCAGTACTTC.

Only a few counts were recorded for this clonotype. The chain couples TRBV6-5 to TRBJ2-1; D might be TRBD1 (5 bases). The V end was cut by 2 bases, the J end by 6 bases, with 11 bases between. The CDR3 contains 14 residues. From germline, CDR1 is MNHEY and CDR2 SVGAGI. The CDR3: CASSYRQGPNEQFF. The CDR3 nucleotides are TGTGCCAGCAGTTACAGGCAGGGTCCCAATGAGCAGTTCTTC.

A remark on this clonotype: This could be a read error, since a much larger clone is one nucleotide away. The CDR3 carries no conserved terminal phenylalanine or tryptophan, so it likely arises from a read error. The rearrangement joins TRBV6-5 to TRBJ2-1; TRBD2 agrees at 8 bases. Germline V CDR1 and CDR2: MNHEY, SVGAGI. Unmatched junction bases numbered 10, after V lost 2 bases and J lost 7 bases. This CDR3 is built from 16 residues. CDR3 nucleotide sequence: TGTGCCAGCAGTTACGCCGAGCGGGAGATCACGAATGAGCAGTTCCTC. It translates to CASSYAEREITNEQFL.

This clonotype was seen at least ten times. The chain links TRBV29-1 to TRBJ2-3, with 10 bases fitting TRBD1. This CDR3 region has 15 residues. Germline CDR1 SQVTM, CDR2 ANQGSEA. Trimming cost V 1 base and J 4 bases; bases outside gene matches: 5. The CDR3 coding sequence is TGCAGCGTTGAAGCAAGGACAGGGGGTCCAGATACGCAGTATTTT. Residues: CSVEARTGGPDTQYF.

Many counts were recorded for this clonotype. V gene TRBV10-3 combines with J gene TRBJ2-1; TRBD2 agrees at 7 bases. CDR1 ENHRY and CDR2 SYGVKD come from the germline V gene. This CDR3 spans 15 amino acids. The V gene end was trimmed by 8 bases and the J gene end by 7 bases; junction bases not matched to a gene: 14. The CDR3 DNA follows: TGTGCCATCTCCCTGGAGCGGGGCTTGTCGAATGAGCAGTTCTTC. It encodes CAISLERGLSNEQFF.